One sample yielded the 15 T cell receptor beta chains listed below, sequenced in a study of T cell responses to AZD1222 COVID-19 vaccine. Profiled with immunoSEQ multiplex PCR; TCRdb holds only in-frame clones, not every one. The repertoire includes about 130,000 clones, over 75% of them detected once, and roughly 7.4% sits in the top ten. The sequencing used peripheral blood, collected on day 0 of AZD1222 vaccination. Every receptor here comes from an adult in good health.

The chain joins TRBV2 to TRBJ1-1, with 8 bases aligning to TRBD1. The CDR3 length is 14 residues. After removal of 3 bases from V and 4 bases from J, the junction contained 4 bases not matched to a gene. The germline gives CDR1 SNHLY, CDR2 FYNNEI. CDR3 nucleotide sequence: TGTGCCAGCAGTGAGGATCAGGGGGCCACTGAAGCTTTCTTT. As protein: CASSEDQGATEAFF.

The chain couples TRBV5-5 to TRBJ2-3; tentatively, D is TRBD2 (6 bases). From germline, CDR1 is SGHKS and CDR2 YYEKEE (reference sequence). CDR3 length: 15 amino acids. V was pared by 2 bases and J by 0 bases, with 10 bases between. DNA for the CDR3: TGTGCCAGCAGCTTTATAGCGGTAAGCACAGATACGCAGTATTTT. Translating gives CASSFIAVSTDTQYF. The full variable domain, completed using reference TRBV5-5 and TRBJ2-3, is DAGVTQSPTHLIKTRGQQVTLRCSPISGHKSVSWYQQVLGQGPQFIFQYYEKEERGRGNFPDRFSARQFPNYSSELNVNALLLGDSALYLCASSFIAVSTDTQYFGPGTRLTVL.

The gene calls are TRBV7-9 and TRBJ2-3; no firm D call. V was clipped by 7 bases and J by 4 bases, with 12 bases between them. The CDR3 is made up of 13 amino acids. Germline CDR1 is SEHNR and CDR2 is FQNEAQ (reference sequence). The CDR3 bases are TGTGCCAGCACCCGTTCTCTGGCAGATACGCAGTATTTT. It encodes CASTRSLADTQYF.

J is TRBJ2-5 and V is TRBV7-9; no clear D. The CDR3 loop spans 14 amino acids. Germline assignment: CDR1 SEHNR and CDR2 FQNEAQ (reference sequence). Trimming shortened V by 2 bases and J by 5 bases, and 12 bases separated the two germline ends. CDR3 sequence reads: CASSLQSTRETQYF. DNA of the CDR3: TGTGCCAGCAGCTTACAGTCTACGAGGGAGACCCAGTACTTC.

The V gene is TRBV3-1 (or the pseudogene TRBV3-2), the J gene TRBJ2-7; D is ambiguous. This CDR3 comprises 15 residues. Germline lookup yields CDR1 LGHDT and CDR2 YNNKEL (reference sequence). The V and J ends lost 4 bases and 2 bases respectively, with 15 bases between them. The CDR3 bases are TGTGCCAGCAGCCCCACCGGGCCCTGCCCCTACGAGCAGTACTTC. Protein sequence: CASSPTGPCPYEQYF.

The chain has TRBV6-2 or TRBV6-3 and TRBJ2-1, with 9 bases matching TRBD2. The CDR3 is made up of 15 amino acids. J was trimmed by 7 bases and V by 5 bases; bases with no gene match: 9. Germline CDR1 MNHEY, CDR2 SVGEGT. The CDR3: CASSREREAGNEQFF. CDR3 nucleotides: TGTGCCAGCAGTCGAGAGCGGGAGGCGGGGAATGAGCAGTTCTTC.

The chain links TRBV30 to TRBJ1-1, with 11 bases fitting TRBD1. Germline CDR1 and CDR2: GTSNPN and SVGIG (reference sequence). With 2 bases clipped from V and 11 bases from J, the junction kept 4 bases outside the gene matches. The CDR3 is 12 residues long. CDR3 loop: CAWSTGQGAAFF. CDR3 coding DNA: TGTGCCTGGAGTACCGGACAGGGGGCGGCTTTCTTT.

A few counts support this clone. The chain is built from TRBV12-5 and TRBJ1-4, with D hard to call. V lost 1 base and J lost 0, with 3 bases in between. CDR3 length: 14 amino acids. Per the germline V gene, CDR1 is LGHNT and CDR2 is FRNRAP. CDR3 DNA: TGTGCTAGTGGTTTGGGAACAACTAATGAAAAACTGTTTTTT. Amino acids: CASGLGTTNEKLFF.

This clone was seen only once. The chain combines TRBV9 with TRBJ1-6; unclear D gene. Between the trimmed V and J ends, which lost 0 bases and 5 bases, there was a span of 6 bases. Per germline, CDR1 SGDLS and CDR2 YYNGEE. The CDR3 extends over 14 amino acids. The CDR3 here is CASSVDGDNSPLHF. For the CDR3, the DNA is TGTGCCAGCAGCGTAGATGGAGATAATTCACCCCTCCACTTT.

DNA of the CDR3: TGTGCCACTACGACTAGCGGAGGTACCCAAGAGACCCAGTACTTC. Translating gives CATTTSGGTQETQYF. V gene TRBV6-5 combines with J gene TRBJ2-5; TRBD2 agrees at 9 bases. The ends lost 10 bases at V and 1 base at J; junction bases unmatched: 10. Per the germline V gene, CDR1 is MNHEY and CDR2 is SVGAGI. The CDR3 is made up of 15 amino acids.

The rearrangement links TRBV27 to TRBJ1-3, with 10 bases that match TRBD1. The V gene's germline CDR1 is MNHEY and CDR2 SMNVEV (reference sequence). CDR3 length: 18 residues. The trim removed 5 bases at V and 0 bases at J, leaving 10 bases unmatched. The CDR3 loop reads CASSRRQGALLSGNTIYF. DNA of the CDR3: TGTGCCAGCAGTCGACGACAGGGGGCTCTCCTCTCTGGAAACACCATATATTTT.

The CDR3 here is CASSLDRGRNYGYTF. Here the CDR3 DNA reads TGCGCCAGCAGCTTGGACAGGGGGAGGAACTATGGCTACACCTTC. The chain links TRBV5-1 to TRBJ1-2, with 8 nucleotides matching TRBD1. The trim removed 0 bases at V and 2 bases at J, leaving 3 bases unmatched. The CDR3 runs to 15 residues. Looked up from germline, CDR1 is SGHRS and CDR2 is YFSETQ. Full variable domain (missing parts from reference TRBV5-1 and TRBJ1-2): KAGVTQTPRYLIKTRGQQVTLSCSPISGHRSVSWYQQTPGQGLQFLFEYFSETQRNKGNFPGRFSGRQFSNSRSEMNVSTLELGDSALYLCASSLDRGRNYGYTFGSGTRLTVV.

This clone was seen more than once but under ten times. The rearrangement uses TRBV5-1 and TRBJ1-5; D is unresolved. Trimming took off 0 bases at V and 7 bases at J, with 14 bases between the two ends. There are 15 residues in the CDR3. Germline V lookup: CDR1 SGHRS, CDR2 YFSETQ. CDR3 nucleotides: TGCGCCAGCAGCTTGGAGGGTCTAGCGGAACAGCCCCAGCATTTT. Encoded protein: CASSLEGLAEQPQHF.

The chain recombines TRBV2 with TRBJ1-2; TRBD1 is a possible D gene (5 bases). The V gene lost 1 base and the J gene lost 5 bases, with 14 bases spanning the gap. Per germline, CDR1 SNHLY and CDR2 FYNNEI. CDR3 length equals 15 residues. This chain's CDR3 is CASSEGRVGKYGYTF. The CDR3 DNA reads TGTGCCAGCAGTGAAGGCAGGGTTGGAAAATATGGCTACACCTTC. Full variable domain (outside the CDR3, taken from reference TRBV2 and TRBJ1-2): EPEVTQTPSHQVTQMGQEVILRCVPISNHLYFYWYRQILGQKVEFLVSFYNNEISEKSEIFDDQFSVERPDGSNFTLKIRSTKLEDSAMYFCASSEGRVGKYGYTFGSGTRLTVV.

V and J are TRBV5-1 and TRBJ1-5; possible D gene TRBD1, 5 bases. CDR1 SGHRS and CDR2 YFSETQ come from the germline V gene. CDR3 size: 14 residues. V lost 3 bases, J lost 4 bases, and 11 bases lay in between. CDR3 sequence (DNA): TGCGCCAGCAGCTCGGGGACGGGGAATCAGCCCCAGCATTTT. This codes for CASSSGTGNQPQHF.